Listed below are T cell receptor beta chains from one sample, sequenced in a study of blood T cell repertoires in COVID-19. Repertoires were generated with immunoSEQ multiplex PCR, while TCRdb's copy carries only in-frame clones and drops some. The profile covers almost 350,000 clones, with roughly 90% appearing a single time and under 1.2% taken by the ten largest. Input material: PBMCs or T cells enriched from blood (not recorded which). All receptors come from a woman aged 30 to 39 who had been exposed to COVID-19. The CDR3 runs from the conserved cysteine through the conserved F or W. The D gene is left open where the match is weak. Clone size is stated in some rows and not others, as once, few, many or a class when expanded.

NA	TRBD1	TRBV5-6	15	TRBJ2-2	TGTGCCAGCAGCGAAGGGGGCGCGGACACCGGGGAGCTGTTTTTT	CASSEGGADTGELFF
NA	NA	TRBV28	14	TRBJ2-3	TGTGCCAGCAGTTTAGTACAGGGCCCAGATACGCAGTATTTT	CASSLVQGPDTQYF
once	NA	TRBV19	13	TRBJ2-7	TGTGCCAGTAGTACGAGCAGCAGGTTGGAGCAGTACTTC	CASSTSSRLEQYF
NA	NA	TRBV5-1	14	TRBJ2-7	TGCGCCAGCAGCCCCCGTGTCCAAGGGGGCGAGCAGTACTTC	CASSPRVQGGEQYF
NA	NA	TRBV12-3/TRBV12-4	13	TRBJ2-2	TGTGCCAGCAGCCGCAGGGAGGCCGGGGAGCTGTTTTTT	CASSRREAGELFF
NA	TRBD2	TRBV12-3/TRBV12-4	12	TRBJ2-7	TGTGCCAGCAGTGCTGGCGGGGGGGGCACGTACTTC	CASSAGGGGTYF
NA	TRBD1	TRBV7-9	18	TRBJ2-7	TGTGCCAGCAGCTTAAGGAGCCCCCCGGGACAGTGGTTAACCGAGCAGTACTTC	CASSLRSPPGQWLTEQYF
NA	NA	TRBV19	16	TRBJ1-5	TGTGCCAGTAAGGCAAGGGGCCTTGATAGCAATCAGCCCCAGCATTTT	CASKARGLDSNQPQHF
NA	NA	TRBV18	12	TRBJ1-5	TGTGCCAGCTCACCGGACACAGGCCCCCAGCATTTT	CASSPDTGPQHF
once	TRBD1	TRBV28	15	TRBJ1-1	TGTGCCAGCAGTCCGGCATACAGGGGAGGCACTGAAGCTTTCTTT	CASSPAYRGGTEAFF
NA	TRBD1	TRBV28	14	TRBJ1-2	TGTGCCAGCAGTTCCGGACAGGGGGTTCATGGCTACACCTTC	CASSSGQGVHGYTF
NA	TRBD1	TRBV30	12	TRBJ1-2	TGTGCCTGGAGTCCACAGGGGGTTGGCTACACCTTC	CAWSPQGVGYTF
NA	NA	TRBV10-3	15	TRBJ2-2	TGTGCCATCAGTGAGTCGACGGGTTTGAGCGGGGAGCTGTTTTTT	CAISESTGLSGELFF
few	NA	TRBV10-1	13	TRBJ1-2	TGCGCCAGCAGTCCTACCGGGACTAATGGCTACACCTTC	CASSPTGTNGYTF
NA	NA	TRBV5-1	15	TRBJ2-1	TGCGCCAGCAGCTTGGAGGCAGGTACCTACAATGAGCAGTTCTTC	CASSLEAGTYNEQFF
NA	TRBD1	TRBV18	15	TRBJ1-5	TGTGCCAGCTCACCGGCTGGGACAGTAGATCAGCCCCAGCATTTT	CASSPAGTVDQPQHF
NA	NA	TRBV9	14	TRBJ1-2	TGTGCCAGCAGCCCAAGACGGGACTGGGCTGGCTACACCTTC	CASSPRRDWAGYTF